The following is a T cell receptor (beta chain) sequence with its context. This clone's antigen is unknown. No clone much larger than this one lies a single base away; base qualities are absent. CDR1 and CDR2 were assigned from the germline V gene as SNHLY and FYNNEI. V is clipped by 7 bases and J by 2 bases, and the sequence between their germline boundaries is 15 bases long. The CDR3 starts with the cysteine, ends with the phenylalanine, and has 15 residues. This entry keeps only the CDR3 DNA: 45 bases, framed from base 1. The data stem from a study of T-cell memory formation after mild COVID-19 (dated by TCRdb to about 2021). Notes on the research overall: Most TCR sequence clusters were specific to one of the two donors. In two donors, T-cell clones that expanded and contracted after mild COVID-19 were followed by sequencing TCRalpha and TCRbeta repertoires longitudinally. The cohort comprised two young, previously healthy adult volunteers, one female and one male.

On the study overall, not on this receptor specifically: Contracting CD4+ clones were located mainly in the CM and EM memory subsets, whereas CD8+ clones were found to be enriched in EMRA. Only a couple of mild cases were covered by the study, and larger cohorts that include severe cases with pre-infection samples were considered necessary. Balanced CD4/CD8 phenotypes were observed for clones contracting from day 15 to 85, whereas a bias towards CD4+ was observed for a second wave of clones expanding from day 15 to 37. Some responding clones were detected in pre-infection memory, suggesting pre-existing cross-reactive memory T cells joined the SARS-CoV-2 response. The second-wave clones that peaked on day 37 were not confirmed to be SARS-CoV-2 specific.

PBMCs were isolated by Ficoll-Paque density gradient centrifugation. Sequencer: Illumina NovaSeq 6000. Using 5'RACE with constant-segment primers, TCRalpha and TCRbeta cDNA libraries were constructed, with sample barcodes and unique molecular identifiers added in the process. RNA was extracted from every sample with Trizol reagent. Libraries were amplified in two PCR steps, with a second sample barcode and Illumina TruSeq adapters added in the second step. The libraries were sequenced on an Illumina NovaSeq using 2 x 150 bp paired-end reads. In the original analysis: Reads were demultiplexed and collapsed into UMI-guided consensus sequences with migec v1.2.7. Using mixcr v2.1.11, UMI consensuses were aligned to TRA and TRB V and J templates and then assembled into clonotypes. Clonotypes were classified as expanded or contracted when called significant by both edgeR and NoisET, with noise models trained on biological replicates. For edgeR calls, a false discovery rate-adjusted p below 0.01 and a log2 fold-change threshold of 1 were applied. As an exploratory analysis of dynamics, PCA with hierarchical clustering was applied to max-normalized trajectories of the 1000 most abundant clonotypes. The CD4 or CD8 phenotype of responding clones was assigned using the separately sequenced CD4+ and CD8+ repertoires. TCRdb trimmed the raw reads at Q25, called clones with MiXCR and kept productive beta chains. Each entry merges the rows of one CDR3 protein and shows their most common DNA and genes. The V and J calls shown here were made by TCRdb, not taken from the authors' results. For this sample there are 180,000 or so distinct CDR3 sequences; 16% appear just once. The biggest ten clones account for around 1.9% of the sample.

Sequenced input: PBMCs or a T cell subset sorted from them (not recorded which). The sequence came from an adult woman who had mild COVID-19 (a few samples of this study predate the infection). The sample titles of this study are shuffled in the database, so cell type and time point are left out; the donor was told from shared clones. The chain is assembled from TRBV2 and TRBJ1-5, with no reliable assignment of the D segment. The DNA is TGTGCCAGCAAAGGATCAGAGATGGGCAATCAGCCCCAGCATTTT. It is translated as CASKGSEMGNQPQHF.